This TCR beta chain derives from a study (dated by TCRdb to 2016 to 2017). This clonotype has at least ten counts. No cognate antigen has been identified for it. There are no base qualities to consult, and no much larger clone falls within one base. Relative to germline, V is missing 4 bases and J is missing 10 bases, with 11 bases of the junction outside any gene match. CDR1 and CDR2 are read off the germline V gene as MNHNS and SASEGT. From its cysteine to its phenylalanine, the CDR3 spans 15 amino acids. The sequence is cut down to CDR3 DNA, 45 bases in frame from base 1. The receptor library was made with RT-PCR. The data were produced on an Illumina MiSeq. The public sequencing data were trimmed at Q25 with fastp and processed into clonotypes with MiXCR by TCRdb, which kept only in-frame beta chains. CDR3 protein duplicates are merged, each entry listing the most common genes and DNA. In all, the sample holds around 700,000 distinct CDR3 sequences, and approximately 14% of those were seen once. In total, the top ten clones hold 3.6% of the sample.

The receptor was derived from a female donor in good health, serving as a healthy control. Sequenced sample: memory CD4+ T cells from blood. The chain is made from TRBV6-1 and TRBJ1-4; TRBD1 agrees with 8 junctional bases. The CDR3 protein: CASSVTSGTGGKLFF. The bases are TGTGCCAGCAGTGTCACCTCAGGGACAGGAGGAAAACTGTTTTTT.